The 2 T cell receptor beta chains in this list originate from one sample, sequenced in a study of T cells in Graves' hyperthyroidism and ophthalmopathy. Amplification of TCR beta CDR3 regions used RNA as the template. The HTBI set primed first-round TCR CDR3 RT-PCR. TCRdb called the multiplex PCR reads again in MiXCR, with one record for every CDR3 protein. The table has around 97,000 distinct CDR3 sequences, over 45% seen once. Sequenced input: blood. Source of these receptors: a man between 40 and 49 years old with Graves' hyperthyroidism.

The rearrangement links TRBV20-1 to TRBJ1-1, with 7 bases lining up with TRBD1. Trimming cost V 6 bases and J 3 bases; bases outside gene matches: 10. Looked up from germline, CDR1 is DFQATT and CDR2 is SNEGSKA (reference sequence). The CDR3 extends over 14 amino acids. CDR3 region: CSAGGQSLHTEAFF. CDR3 sequence (DNA): TGCAGTGCAGGGGGACAGAGTCTTCACACTGAAGCTTTCTTT.

The sample holds many counts of this clonotype. The CDR3 DNA reads TGTGCCAGCAGCCCCACTGGCGGTTCCACAGAGACCCAGTACTTC. Translating it yields CASSPTGGSTETQYF. The chain uses TRBV7-9 and TRBJ2-5; D not certain. CDR1 is SEHNR and CDR2 is FQNEAQ in the germline V gene (reference sequence). The V and J ends lost 5 bases and 4 bases respectively, with 17 bases between them. The CDR3 is 15 amino acids.